The subject of this entry is one T cell receptor (beta chain). The record originates from a study of blood T cell repertoires in COVID-19. Study overall: Material from acute and convalescent COVID-19 was sourced from the United States, Italy and Spain. Sources were T cells, B-cell-depleted T cells, or PBMCs; the material itself was cDNA or gDNA.

Germline loops: CDR1 SGHDN, CDR2 FVKESK. CDR3 length equals 15 residues. Trimming cost V 4 bases and J 8 bases, with 17 bases left between them. In the original workflow: Quantification of nucleated cells was approximated via reference gene primer amplification. Profiled with immunoSEQ multiplex PCR; TCRdb holds only in-frame clones, not every one. The V and J calls and clone size are taken from that table; D and trimming were inferred from the DNA. The sample has some 250,000 clones, around 81% seen once. The clonotype comes from a woman between 55 and 75 years old with active or convalescent COVID-19. The V gene is TRBV14, the J gene TRBJ1-4; TRBD1 is a possible D gene (6 bases). The specimen sequenced was peripheral blood. CDR3 DNA sequence: TGTGCCAGCAGCCTCGGATTCACAGGGAGCGAAAAACTGTTTTTT. The encoded protein is CASSLGFTGSEKLFF.